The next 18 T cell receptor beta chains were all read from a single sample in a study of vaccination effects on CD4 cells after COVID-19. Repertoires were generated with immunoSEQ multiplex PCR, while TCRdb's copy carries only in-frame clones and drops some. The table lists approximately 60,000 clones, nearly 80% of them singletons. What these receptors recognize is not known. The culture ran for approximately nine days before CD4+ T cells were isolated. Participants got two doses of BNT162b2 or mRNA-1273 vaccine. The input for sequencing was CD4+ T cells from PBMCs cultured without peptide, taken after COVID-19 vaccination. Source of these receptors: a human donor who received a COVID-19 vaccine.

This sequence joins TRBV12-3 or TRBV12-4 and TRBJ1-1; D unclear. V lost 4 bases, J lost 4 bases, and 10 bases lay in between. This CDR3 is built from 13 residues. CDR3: CASSSDFFTEAFF. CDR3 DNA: TGTGCCAGCAGTTCCGATTTTTTCACTGAAGCTTTCTTT.

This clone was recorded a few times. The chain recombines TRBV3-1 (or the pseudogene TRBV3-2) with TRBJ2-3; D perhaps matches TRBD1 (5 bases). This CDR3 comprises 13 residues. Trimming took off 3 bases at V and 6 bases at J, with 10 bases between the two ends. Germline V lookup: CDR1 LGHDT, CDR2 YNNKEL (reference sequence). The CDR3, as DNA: TGTGCCAGCAGCCACAGGGATGGTGATACGCAGTATTTT. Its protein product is CASSHRDGDTQYF.

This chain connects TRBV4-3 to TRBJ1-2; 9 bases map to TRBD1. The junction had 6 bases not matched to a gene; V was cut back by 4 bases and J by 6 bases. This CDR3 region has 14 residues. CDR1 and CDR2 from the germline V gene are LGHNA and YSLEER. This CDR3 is CASSRNTGGDGYTF. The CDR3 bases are TGCGCCAGCAGCCGAAATACAGGGGGCGATGGCTACACCTTC.

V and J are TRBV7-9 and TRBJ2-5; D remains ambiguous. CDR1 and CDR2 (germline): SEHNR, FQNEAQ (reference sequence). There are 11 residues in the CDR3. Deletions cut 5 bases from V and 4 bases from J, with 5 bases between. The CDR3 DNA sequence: TGTGCCAGCAGCATTCGAGAGACCCAGTACTTC. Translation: CASSIRETQYF. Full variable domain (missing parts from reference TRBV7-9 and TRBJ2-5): DTGVSQNPRHKITKRGQNVTFRCDPISEHNRLYWYRQTLGQGPEFLTYFQNEAQLEKSRLLSDRFSAERPKGSFSTLEIQRTEQGDSAMYLCASSIRETQYFGPGTRLLVL.

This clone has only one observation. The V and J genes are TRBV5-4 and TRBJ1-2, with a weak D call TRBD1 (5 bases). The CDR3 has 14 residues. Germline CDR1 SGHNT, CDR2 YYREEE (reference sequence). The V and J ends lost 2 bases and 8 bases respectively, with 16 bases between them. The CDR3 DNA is TGTGCCAGCAGCTTACCGGCGCAGAGGGGCGGCTACACCTTC. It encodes CASSLPAQRGGYTF.

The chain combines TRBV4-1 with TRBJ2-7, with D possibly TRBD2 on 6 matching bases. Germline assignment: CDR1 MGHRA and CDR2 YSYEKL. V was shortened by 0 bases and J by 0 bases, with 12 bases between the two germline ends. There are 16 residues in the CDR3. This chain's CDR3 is CASSQDVAEPSYEQYF. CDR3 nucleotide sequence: TGCGCCAGCAGCCAAGATGTAGCGGAGCCCTCCTACGAGCAGTACTTC.

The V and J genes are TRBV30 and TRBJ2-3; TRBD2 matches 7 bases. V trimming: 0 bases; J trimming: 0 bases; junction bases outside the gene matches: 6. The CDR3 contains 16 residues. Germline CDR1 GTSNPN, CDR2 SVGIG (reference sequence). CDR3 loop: CAWSVGDYRSTDTQYF. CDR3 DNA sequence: TGTGCCTGGAGTGTGGGGGACTACAGAAGCACAGATACGCAGTATTTT.

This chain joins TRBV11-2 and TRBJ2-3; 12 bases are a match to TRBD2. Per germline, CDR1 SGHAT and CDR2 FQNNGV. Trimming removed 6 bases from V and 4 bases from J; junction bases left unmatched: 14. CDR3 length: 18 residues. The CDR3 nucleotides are TGTGCCAGCAGGGACTGGCGACTAGCGGGAGAGACAGCAGATACGCAGTATTTT. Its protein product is CASRDWRLAGETADTQYF. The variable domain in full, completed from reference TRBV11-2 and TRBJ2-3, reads EAGVAQSPRYKIIEKRQSVAFWCNPISGHATLYWYQQILGQGPKLLIQFQNNGVVDDSQLPKDRFSAERLKGVDSTLKIQPAKLEDSAVYLCASRDWRLAGETADTQYFGPGTRLTVL.

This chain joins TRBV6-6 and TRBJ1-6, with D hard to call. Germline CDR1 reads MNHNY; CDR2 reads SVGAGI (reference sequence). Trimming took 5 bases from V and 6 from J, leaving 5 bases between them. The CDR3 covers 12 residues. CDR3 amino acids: CASSLVNSPLHF. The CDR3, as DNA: TGTGCCAGCAGTCTTGTTAATTCACCCCTCCACTTT.

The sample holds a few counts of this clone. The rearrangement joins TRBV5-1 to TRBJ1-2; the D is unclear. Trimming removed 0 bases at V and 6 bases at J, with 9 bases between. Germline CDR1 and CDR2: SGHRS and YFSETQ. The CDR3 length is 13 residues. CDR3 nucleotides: TGCGCCAGCAGCTTGGGAGTCCAGGATGGCTACACCTTC. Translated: CASSLGVQDGYTF.

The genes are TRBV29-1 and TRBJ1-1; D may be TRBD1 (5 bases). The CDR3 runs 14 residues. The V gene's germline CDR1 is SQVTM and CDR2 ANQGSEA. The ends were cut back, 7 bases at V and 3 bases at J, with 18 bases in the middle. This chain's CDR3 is CSAPKGSRDTEAFF. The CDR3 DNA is TGCAGCGCACCAAAGGGGTCGAGGGACACTGAAGCTTTCTTT.

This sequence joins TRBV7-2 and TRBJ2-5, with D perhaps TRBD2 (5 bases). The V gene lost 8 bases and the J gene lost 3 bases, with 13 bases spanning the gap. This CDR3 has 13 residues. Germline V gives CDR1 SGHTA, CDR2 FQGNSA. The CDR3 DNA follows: TGTGCCAGCTCCTTTTCGAGGGAAGAGACCCAGTACTTC. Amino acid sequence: CASSFSREETQYF.

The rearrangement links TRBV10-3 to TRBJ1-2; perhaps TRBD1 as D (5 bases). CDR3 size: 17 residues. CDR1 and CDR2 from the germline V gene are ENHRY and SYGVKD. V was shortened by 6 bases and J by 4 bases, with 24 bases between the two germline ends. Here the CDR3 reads CAISGNLLGAASYGYTF. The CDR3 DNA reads TGTGCCATCAGCGGTAACCTCCTAGGGGCCGCCTCCTATGGCTACACCTTC.

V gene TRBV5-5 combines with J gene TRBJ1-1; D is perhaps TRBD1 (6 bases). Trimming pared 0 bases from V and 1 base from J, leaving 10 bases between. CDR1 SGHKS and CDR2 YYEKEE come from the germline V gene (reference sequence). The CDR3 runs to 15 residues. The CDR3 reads CASSLVGGRNTEAFF. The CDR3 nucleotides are TGTGCCAGCAGCTTGGTGGGGGGCCGGAACACTGAAGCTTTCTTT. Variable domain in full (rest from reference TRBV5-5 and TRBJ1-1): DAGVTQSPTHLIKTRGQQVTLRCSPISGHKSVSWYQQVLGQGPQFIFQYYEKEERGRGNFPDRFSARQFPNYSSELNVNALLLGDSALYLCASSLVGGRNTEAFFGQGTRLTVV.

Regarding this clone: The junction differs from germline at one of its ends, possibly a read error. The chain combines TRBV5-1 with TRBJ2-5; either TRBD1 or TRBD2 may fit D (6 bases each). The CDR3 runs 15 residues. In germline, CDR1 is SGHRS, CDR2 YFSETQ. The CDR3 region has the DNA TGCGCCAGCAACGCCGGGGGCGGGGACCAAGGGACCCAGTACTTC. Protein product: CASNAGGGDQGTQYF.

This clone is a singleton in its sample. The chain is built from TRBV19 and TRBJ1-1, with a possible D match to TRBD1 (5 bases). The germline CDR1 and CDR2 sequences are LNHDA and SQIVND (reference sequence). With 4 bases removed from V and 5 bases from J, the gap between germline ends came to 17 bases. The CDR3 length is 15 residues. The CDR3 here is CASSNLRVGKTEAFF. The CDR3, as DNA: TGTGCCAGTAGTAACCTCAGGGTGGGAAAGACTGAAGCTTTCTTT.

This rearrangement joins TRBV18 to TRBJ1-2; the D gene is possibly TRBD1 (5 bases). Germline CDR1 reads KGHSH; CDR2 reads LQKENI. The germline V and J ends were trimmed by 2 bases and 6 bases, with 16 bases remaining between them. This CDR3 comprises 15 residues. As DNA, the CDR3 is TGTGCCAGCTCACCAGAGGAGGGGACCCCCAATGGCTACACCTTC. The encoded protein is CASSPEEGTPNGYTF.

The CDR3 region has the DNA TGTGCCACCAGCAGAGATCTGAAAGGGGGCAAAGAGACCCAGTACTTC. This sequence encodes CATSRDLKGGKETQYF. The chain is built from TRBV15 and TRBJ2-5; 7 positions agree with TRBD1. V was clipped by 0 bases and J by 3 bases; unmatched bases: 7. Germline CDR1 reads LNHNV; CDR2 reads YYDKDF (reference sequence). The CDR3 consists of 16 residues.